This TCR beta chain was retrieved from a study of Graves' ophthalmopathy and Graves' hyperthyroidism. Other autoimmune diseases, uncontrolled infections, pregnancy or lactation ruled patients out of participation. The diagnosis was founded upon clinical symptoms, serum thyroxine, TRAb, thyroid ultrasound and orbital computed tomography. Amplification of the TCR beta CDR3 regions used RNA transcripts (as template). Second-round multiplex PCR came after first-round RT-PCR with HTBI primers. Via MiXCR, TCRdb re-called the multiplex PCR reads, giving one row per CDR3 protein. The repertoire consists of about 700,000 distinct CDR3 sequences, with roughly two fifths occurring once and the leading ten covering approximately 43%. There are 18 residues in the CDR3. CDR1 is SGHTA and CDR2 is FQGNSA in the germline V gene. Losses at the gene ends were 5 bases for V and 5 bases for J; bases not matched to a gene: 18.

Whole-study findings and limits: In predicting ophthalmopathy progression, the model reached nearly 71% sensitivity and 72.22% specificity.

As regards this clonotype: Its antigen remains unknown.

Sequenced input: peripheral blood. The clonotype comes from an adult man with Graves' ophthalmopathy. The chain is built from TRBV7-2 and TRBJ2-5; 9 bases line up with TRBD2. CDR3 DNA sequence: TGTGCCAGCAGCCGAGGGGAAGCGGGGGGCCGTCTACATGAGACCCAGTACTTC. It specifies CASSRGEAGGRLHETQYF.